The rows below give T cell receptor beta chains drawn from one sample of a study of long-term antiretroviral therapy in people with HIV. This table comes from immunoSEQ multiplex PCR, and its TCRdb copy is limited to in-frame clones, with some not included. Of 20,000 or so clones listed, roughly 80% are singletons. The sample in question was unsorted PBMCs, obtained 0.2 years after starting antiretroviral therapy. The receptor source for this set is a woman aged 30 to 39 with HIV. The CDR3 runs from the conserved cysteine through the conserved F or W. D genes are given only for firm matches. Clone sizes are given selectively: once, few, many, or a class where the clone is expanded.

TRBV4-1	.	.	TRBJ1-5	CASSQGSSNQPQHF	TGCGCCAGCAGCCAAGGTAGTAGCAATCAGCCCCAGCATTTT
TRBV21-1	.	.	TRBJ2-5	CANLPGCEETQYF	TGTGCCAACCTCCCAGGGTGTGAAGAGACCCAGTACTTC
TRBV18	.	.	TRBJ1-1	CASSQSSQYMNTEAFF	TGTGCCAGCTCACAAAGTAGTCAGTACATGAACACTGAAGCTTTCTTT
TRBV5-6	.	.	TRBJ1-1	CASSIHRGEAFF	TGTGCCAGCAGCATCCATCGGGGAGAAGCTTTCTTT
TRBV5-5	once	.	TRBJ2-2	CASSRAGEDTGELFF	TGTGCCAGCAGCCGGGCAGGGGAAGACACCGGGGAGCTGTTTTTT
TRBV19	.	TRBD2	TRBJ2-2	CASSLLAGLSSGELFF	TGTGCCAGTAGTCTCTTAGCGGGGTTGTCGTCCGGGGAGCTGTTTTTT
TRBV7-9	.	.	TRBJ2-1	CASSLPSGAMASYNEQFF	TGTGCCAGCAGCTTACCATCGGGGGCCATGGCCTCCTACAATGAGCAGTTCTTC
TRBV18	.	.	TRBJ2-1	CASSPGTGSYNEQFF	TGTGCCAGCTCACCGGGTACAGGCTCCTACAATGAGCAGTTCTTC
TRBV30	.	.	TRBJ2-5	CAWSLVSETQYF	TGTGCCTGGAGTCTAGTATCGGAGACCCAGTACTTC
TRBV6-1	.	TRBD1	TRBJ1-5	CASWTGDGSNQPQHF	TGTGCCAGCTGGACAGGGGATGGTAGCAATCAGCCCCAGCATTTT
TRBV4-1	few	TRBD1	TRBJ1-2	CASSQGGTGVRGYTF	TGCGCCAGCAGCCAAGGGGGGACAGGGGTCAGGGGCTACACCTTC
TRBV2	.	TRBD1	TRBJ2-2	CASSEASGTGNTGELFF	TGTGCCAGCAGTGAAGCCTCCGGGACAGGGAACACCGGGGAGCTGTTTTTT
TRBV19	.	.	TRBJ1-2	CASSMGDNYGYTF	TGTGCCAGTAGTATGGGTGATAACTATGGCTACACCTTC
TRBV4-1	.	.	TRBJ1-2	CASSQDLYGYTF	TGCGCCAGCAGCCAAGATCTTTATGGCTACACCTTC
TRBV29-1	once	.	TRBJ1-2	CSVTTNRESYGYTF	TGCAGCGTCACTACAAACAGGGAGAGCTATGGCTACACCTTC
TRBV19	.	.	TRBJ2-5	CASSMGLAQETQYF	TGTGCCAGTAGTATGGGACTGGCCCAAGAGACCCAGTACTTC
TRBV6-1	.	.	TRBJ2-3	CASSETGFSDTQYF	TGTGCCAGCAGTGAAACAGGATTTTCAGATACGCAGTATTTT
TRBV10-2	.	.	TRBJ1-1	CASSASGENTEAFF	TGCGCCAGCAGTGCTTCGGGGGAGAACACTGAAGCTTTCTTT
TRBV6-5	.	.	TRBJ1-1	CASSRGDTEAFF	TGTGCCAGCAGTCGAGGGGACACTGAAGCTTTCTTT
TRBV6-1	.	TRBD1	TRBJ2-5	CASRVGQGTETQYF	TGTGCCAGCAGAGTAGGACAGGGGACGGAGACCCAGTACTTC
TRBV9	.	.	TRBJ1-5	CASSVAGDNQPQHF	TGTGCCAGCAGCGTAGCAGGGGACAATCAGCCCCAGCATTTT
TRBV6-5	few	TRBD1	TRBJ1-5	CASSSDRLSNQPQHF	TGTGCCAGCAGTTCGGACAGGCTTAGCAATCAGCCCCAGCATTTT
TRBV30	.	TRBD1	TRBJ1-5	CAWSVGGTGVNQPQHF	TGTGCCTGGAGTGTAGGGGGGACAGGGGTCAATCAGCCCCAGCATTTT
TRBV9	.	TRBD2	TRBJ2-5	CASSLGTSGKETQYF	TGTGCCAGCAGCCTCGGGACTAGCGGAAAAGAGACCCAGTACTTC
TRBV18	.	TRBD2	TRBJ2-1	CASSPLGLAVEQFF	TGTGCCAGCTCCCCCCTCGGACTAGCGGTTGAGCAGTTCTTC
TRBV9	.	.	TRBJ2-3	CASSGDSTDTQYF	TGTGCCAGCAGCGGGGACAGCACAGATACGCAGTATTTT
TRBV5-1	.	.	TRBJ2-7	CASSWGDLSSYEQYF	TGCGCCAGCAGCTGGGGGGACCTGTCCTCCTACGAGCAGTACTTC
TRBV5-1	.	.	TRBJ1-2	CASSLVPELYGYTF	TGCGCCAGCAGCTTGGTTCCGGAACTCTATGGCTACACCTTC
TRBV4-1	few	TRBD1	TRBJ1-2	CASSQGTGKNYGYTF	TGCGCCAGCAGCCAAGGGACAGGAAAAAACTATGGCTACACCTTC
TRBV5-4	.	.	TRBJ1-2	CASSFWGNYGYTF	TGTGCCAGCAGCTTCTGGGGGAACTATGGCTACACCTTC
TRBV30	few	.	TRBJ2-7	CAWRKPGAPSYEQYF	TGTGCCTGGAGAAAACCAGGGGCCCCATCCTACGAGCAGTACTTC
TRBV19	.	.	TRBJ2-7	CATRGFNSYEQYF	TGTGCGACTCGGGGGTTCAACTCCTACGAGCAGTACTTC
TRBV27	few	.	TRBJ1-5	CASSRSDPSNQPQHF	TGTGCCAGCAGTAGGAGTGACCCTAGCAATCAGCCCCAGCATTTT
TRBV5-1	.	.	TRBJ2-1	CASGGGNEQFF	TGCGCCAGCGGAGGAGGCAATGAGCAGTTCTTC
TRBV29-1	.	.	TRBJ2-5	CSVLSGEETQYF	TGCAGCGTACTCTCAGGGGAAGAGACCCAGTACTTC
TRBV6-1	.	TRBD1	TRBJ1-2	CASSEGQFSYGYTF	TGTGCCAGCAGTGAGGGACAGTTCAGCTATGGCTACACCTTC
TRBV18	.	.	TRBJ2-7	CASSLQARDYEQYF	TGTGCCAGCTCCCTCCAGGCAAGGGACTACGAGCAGTACTTC
TRBV13	.	.	TRBJ2-1	CASSLIRLARNEQFF	TGTGCCAGCAGCCTCATTAGGCTAGCGAGAAATGAGCAGTTCTTC
TRBV2	.	.	TRBJ2-6	CASSEGSWGANVLTF	TGTGCCAGCAGTGAGGGGTCGTGGGGGGCCAACGTCCTGACTTTC
TRBV20-1	.	.	TRBJ2-3	CSAGPKDTQYF	TGCAGTGCTGGGCCCAAGGATACGCAGTATTTT
TRBV27	.	TRBD1	TRBJ1-2	CASARTGPFYGYTF	TGTGCCAGCGCACGGACAGGGCCCTTCTATGGCTACACCTTC
TRBV30	.	.	TRBJ2-7	CAWGRDSYEQYF	TGTGCCTGGGGACGGGACTCCTACGAGCAGTACTTC
TRBV19	.	.	TRBJ1-5	CASRPLDGAQHF	TGTGCCAGTAGACCCCTGGACGGAGCCCAGCATTTT
TRBV12-5	once	.	TRBJ2-2	CASELGVGSTGELFF	TGTGCTAGTGAGCTAGGGGTAGGGTCCACCGGGGAGCTGTTTTTT
TRBV6-5	few	.	TRBJ1-5	CASSYSWQGSNQPQHF	TGTGCCAGCAGTTACTCGTGGCAGGGAAGCAATCAGCCCCAGCATTTT